This T cell receptor (beta chain) was recovered during a study of cytomegalovirus exposure and HLA in healthy donors. The germline gives CDR1 PRHDT, CDR2 FYEKMQ (reference sequence). The CDR3 consists of 15 residues. Trimming cost V 4 bases and J 1 base, with 14 bases left between them. Of note for this clone: The target antigen is unknown.

Primers included in the PCR were 60 Vbeta and 13 Jbeta primers. The protocol was immunoSEQ multiplex PCR, while the TCRdb copy is restricted to in-frame clones and leaves out a portion. Of over 85,000 clones in the sample, around 78% were seen once. Study-wide results and caveats: Later examination showed HLA-associated TCR beta chains had greater clonal expansion than equally common others.

The origin of this receptor is a man aged 35-49 years in good health and CMV-seronegative. The rearrangement links TRBV13 to TRBJ2-7; possibly TRBD1 for D (5 bases). Sequencing input: PBMCs. CDR3 region: CASSYGQRDSYEQYF. In nucleotides, the CDR3 is TGTGCCAGCAGCTACGGACAAAGGGATTCCTACGAGCAGTACTTC.